This T cell receptor (beta chain) was profiled in a study of identifying expanded T cells in peripheral blood. TCRdb keeps only in-frame clones here, not all; method: immunoSEQ multiplex PCR. Altogether around 78,000 clones are present, roughly 81% being singletons, with the ten largest covering 18%. Between the trimmed V and J ends, which lost 3 bases and 7 bases, there was a span of 12 bases. Germline loops: CDR1 LNHDA, CDR2 SQIVND (reference sequence). The CDR3 has 13 residues. No infections or other immune events were documented during collection. The sequencing sample was made of blood. The sequence came from a person aged 18 to 75 in good health. The rearrangement uses TRBV19 and TRBJ1-1, with D unclear. The CDR3 reads CASSMGYGVEAFF. The CDR3 region has the DNA TGTGCCAGTAGTATGGGGTACGGGGTTGAAGCTTTCTTT.